Listed below are T cell receptor beta chains from one sample, sequenced in a study of regulatory T cells in long-lasting Graves disease. One entry per CDR3 protein results from TCRdb running MiXCR on the multiplex PCR reads. The sample holds approximately 400,000 distinct CDR3 sequences, 20% to 25% seen once. Sequenced here: peripheral blood mononuclear cells (PBMCs), sampled when the disease was refractory, from a patient treated with antithyroid drugs. The receptors originated from a female donor with Graves disease. CDR3s include the opening cysteine and the closing phenylalanine or tryptophan. The D gene is left open where the match is weak. Some rows have no size entry. The others give once, few or many, or a class for an expanded clone.

cdr3_length,clone_size,v_call,d_call,j_call,cdr3_aa,cdr3_nt
13,many,TRBV3-1,NA,TRBJ1-2,CASSLSGMDGYTF,TGTGCCAGCAGCCTATCAGGGATGGATGGCTACACCTTC
15,many,TRBV12-3/TRBV12-4,NA,TRBJ2-6,CASSLDGSGANVLTF,TGTGCCAGCAGTTTGGACGGCTCTGGGGCCAACGTCCTGACTTTC
13,few,TRBV29-1,NA,TRBJ2-2,CSVRRLDTGELFF,TGCAGCGTCCGGCGGTTAGACACCGGGGAGCTGTTTTTT
14,NA,TRBV2,NA,TRBJ2-1,CASTPLGVGNEQFF,TGTGCCAGCACCCCTTTGGGGGTAGGAAATGAGCAGTTCTTC
12,many,TRBV28,TRBD1,TRBJ1-2,CASQTGAYGYTF,TGTGCCAGTCAGACAGGGGCTTATGGCTACACCTTC
16,few,TRBV6-5,TRBD1,TRBJ2-3,CASSYRPGQGGDTQYF,TGTGCCAGCAGTTACCGACCCGGACAGGGCGGAGATACGCAGTATTTT
12,NA,TRBV27,NA,TRBJ1-1,CASRGNPYEAFF,TGTGCCAGCAGAGGGAACCCTTATGAAGCTTTCTTT
16,many,TRBV12-3/TRBV12-4,NA,TRBJ1-1,CASSPGTREEGTEAFF,TGTGCCAGCAGTCCGGGGACCCGAGAAGAGGGTACTGAAGCTTTCTTT
14,many,TRBV2,NA,TRBJ1-6,CASGRDRNNSPLHF,TGTGCCAGCGGTCGAGACAGAAATAATTCACCCCTCCACTTT
15,many,TRBV7-2,TRBD1,TRBJ1-2,CASSLSVTGGNGYTF,TGTGCCAGCAGCTTATCCGTGACAGGGGGCAATGGCTACACCTTC
15,NA,TRBV12-3/TRBV12-4,TRBD1,TRBJ2-6,CASSFTGAGANVLTF,TGTGCCAGCAGTTTCACAGGGGCGGGGGCCAACGTCCTGACTTTC
15,few,TRBV7-2,TRBD1,TRBJ2-7,CASSRSGQGAHEQYF,TGTGCCAGCAGTCGATCCGGACAGGGGGCCCACGAGCAGTACTTC
14,NA,TRBV5-1,NA,TRBJ2-7,CASSLEGLGYEQYF,TGCGCCAGCAGCTTGGAGGGCTTGGGCTACGAGCAGTACTTC
14,NA,TRBV20-1,TRBD2,TRBJ2-7,CSAREASGNYEQYF,TGCAGTGCTAGAGAGGCTAGCGGAAACTACGAGCAGTACTTC
14,few,TRBV20-1,NA,TRBJ1-5,CSATKTALREPQHF,TGCAGTGCTACTAAGACAGCCCTCCGGGAACCCCAGCATTTT
15,NA,TRBV7-2,NA,TRBJ1-1,CASSLTVRGRTEAFF,TGTGCCAGCAGCTTAACCGTCCGGGGGCGGACTGAAGCTTTCTTT
15,few,TRBV12-3/TRBV12-4,NA,TRBJ2-2,CASSLRGSSTGELFF,TGTGCCAGCAGTTTACGGGGTTCTAGCACCGGGGAGCTGTTTTTT
15,many,TRBV28,NA,TRBJ2-7,CASSIPLARTDEQYF,TGTGCCAGCAGTATACCCCTGGCGCGTACGGACGAGCAGTACTTC
15,NA,TRBV19,TRBD1,TRBJ1-4,CASSTRDRKYEKLFF,TGTGCCAGTAGTACCCGGGACAGGAAGTATGAAAAACTGTTTTTT
15,NA,TRBV19,NA,TRBJ1-6,CATSRDAASTSPLHF,TGTGCCACCTCAAGAGACGCGGCATCGACTTCACCCCTCCACTTT
12,many,TRBV2,NA,TRBJ2-7,CASSGEGLEQYF,TGTGCCAGCAGTGGCGAAGGGCTCGAGCAGTACTTC
14,many,TRBV6-2/TRBV6-3,NA,TRBJ1-1,CASSYVLRRTEAFF,TGTGCCAGCAGTTACGTACTCCGGAGGACTGAAGCTTTCTTT
15,many,TRBV7-2,NA,TRBJ1-5,CASSLSRGGNQPQHF,TGTGCCAGCAGCTTAAGCAGGGGAGGCAATCAGCCCCAGCATTTT
11,many,TRBV28,NA,TRBJ2-7,CASSPRAEQYF,TGTGCCAGCAGTCCCCGGGCCGAGCAGTACTTC
15,many,TRBV6-2/TRBV6-3,NA,TRBJ2-4,CASSYLGLAKNIQYF,TGTGCCAGCAGTTACCTGGGACTAGCCAAAAACATTCAGTACTTC
13,many,TRBV11-3,NA,TRBJ2-7,CASSLLMGHEQYF,TGTGCCAGCTCCCTCCTAATGGGTCACGAGCAGTACTTC
12,NA,TRBV12-3/TRBV12-4,NA,TRBJ2-3,CASSLIRDTQYF,TGTGCCAGCAGTTTGATTAGGGATACGCAGTATTTT
15,once,TRBV24-1,NA,TRBJ2-1,CATSAWTRGVDEQFF,TGTGCCACCAGTGCTTGGACTCGCGGCGTCGATGAGCAGTTCTTC
13,few,TRBV7-2,NA,TRBJ2-3,CASSILSTDTQYF,TGTGCCAGCAGCATCCTAAGCACAGATACGCAGTATTTT
16,many,TRBV18,NA,TRBJ1-1,CASSPPSRGSNTEAFF,TGTGCCAGCTCACCACCCTCGAGAGGGAGTAACACTGAAGCTTTCTTT
14,NA,TRBV20-1,NA,TRBJ1-1,CSAVDGTPCPEAFF,TGCAGTGCCGTTGACGGGACCCCGTGCCCTGAAGCTTTCTTT
12,many,TRBV10-3,NA,TRBJ2-5,CAISEPDGTQYF,TGTGCCATCAGTGAACCAGATGGGACCCAGTACTTC
17,NA,TRBV7-2,TRBD2,TRBJ2-1,CASSQDLTSGKNNEQFF,TGCGCCAGCAGCCAAGATTTAACTAGCGGAAAAAACAATGAGCAGTTCTTC
14,NA,TRBV20-1,TRBD1,TRBJ1-2,CSARAGTGAYGYTF,TGCAGTGCTAGAGCCGGGACAGGAGCCTATGGCTACACCTTC
13,many,TRBV28,NA,TRBJ1-5,CASSFPGPRPQHF,TGTGCCAGCAGTTTCCCCGGGCCGAGGCCCCAGCATTTT
15,few,TRBV7-2,NA,TRBJ1-3,CASSEDHSSGNTIYF,TGTGCCAGCAGCGAAGATCATAGCTCTGGAAACACCATATATTTT
15,NA,TRBV10-3,NA,TRBJ1-2,CAISESITSYYGYTF,TGTGCCATCAGTGAGTCGATCACCAGCTACTATGGCTACACCTTC
13,many,TRBV28,NA,TRBJ2-7,CASSGTTYPEQYF,TGTGCCAGCAGTGGGACAACGTACCCCGAGCAGTACTTC
16,NA,TRBV30,NA,TRBJ2-2,CAWSTFGTPVTGELFF,TGTGCCTGGAGTACTTTTGGGACACCCGTCACCGGGGAGCTGTTTTTT
15,once,TRBV6-5,NA,TRBJ1-5,CASSYKGGINQPQHF,TGTGCCAGCAGTTACAAGGGCGGGATCAATCAGCCCCAGCATTTT
12,many,TRBV10-3,NA,TRBJ2-7,CAISEYNYEQYF,TGTGCCATCAGTGAGTACAACTACGAGCAGTACTTC
15,many,TRBV7-9,NA,TRBJ2-5,CASRETGRFQETQYF,TGTGCCAGCAGGGAAACAGGGCGCTTCCAAGAGACCCAGTACTTC
15,NA,TRBV2,NA,TRBJ1-3,CASGSRGAAGNTIYF,TGTGCCAGCGGCAGCCGGGGGGCCGCCGGAAACACCATATATTTT
11,NA,TRBV28,NA,TRBJ1-5,CASSFDQPQHF,TGTGCCAGCAGTTTCGATCAGCCCCAGCATTTT
16,many,TRBV28,NA,TRBJ1-5,CASSPGGSGYLQPQHF,TGTGCCAGCAGCCCGGGGGGGTCGGGGTATCTGCAGCCCCAGCATTTT
16,NA,TRBV4-3,TRBD2,TRBJ2-1,CASSQEAAGMGNEQFF,TGCGCCAGCAGCCAAGAAGCAGCGGGGATGGGTAATGAGCAGTTCTTC
13,few,TRBV10-3,NA,TRBJ1-1,CAISDGENTEAFF,TGTGCCATCAGTGACGGCGAAAACACTGAAGCTTTCTTT
15,NA,TRBV29-1,NA,TRBJ2-7,CSVEPPLGDPGERYF,TGCAGCGTTGAACCACCGTTGGGAGATCCCGGCGAGCGGTACTTC
13,NA,TRBV5-4,NA,TRBJ2-2,CASSFSATGELFF,TGTGCCAGCAGCTTTTCGGCCACCGGGGAGCTGTTTTTT
12,NA,TRBV6-1,NA,TRBJ2-7,CASLDRAYEQYF,TGTGCCAGCCTGGACAGAGCCTACGAGCAGTACTTC
14,NA,TRBV18,NA,TRBJ1-3,CASSPSDSGNTIYF,TGTGCCAGCTCACCATCCGACTCTGGAAACACCATATATTTT
15,NA,TRBV11-2,TRBD2,TRBJ2-3,CASSFGTSATDTQYF,TGTGCCAGCAGCTTCGGGACTAGCGCCACAGATACGCAGTATTTT
14,NA,TRBV12-3/TRBV12-4,TRBD1,TRBJ1-6,CASIRTGGNSPLHF,TGTGCCAGCATCAGGACAGGGGGGAATTCACCCCTCCACTTT
15,NA,TRBV2,NA,TRBJ2-1,CASSEFALSYNEQFF,TGTGCCAGCAGTGAGTTCGCGCTGTCCTACAATGAGCAGTTCTTC
11,many,TRBV5-5,TRBD1,TRBJ2-7,CASSLYGQGSF,TGTGCCAGCAGCTTGTACGGACAGGGCTCCTTC